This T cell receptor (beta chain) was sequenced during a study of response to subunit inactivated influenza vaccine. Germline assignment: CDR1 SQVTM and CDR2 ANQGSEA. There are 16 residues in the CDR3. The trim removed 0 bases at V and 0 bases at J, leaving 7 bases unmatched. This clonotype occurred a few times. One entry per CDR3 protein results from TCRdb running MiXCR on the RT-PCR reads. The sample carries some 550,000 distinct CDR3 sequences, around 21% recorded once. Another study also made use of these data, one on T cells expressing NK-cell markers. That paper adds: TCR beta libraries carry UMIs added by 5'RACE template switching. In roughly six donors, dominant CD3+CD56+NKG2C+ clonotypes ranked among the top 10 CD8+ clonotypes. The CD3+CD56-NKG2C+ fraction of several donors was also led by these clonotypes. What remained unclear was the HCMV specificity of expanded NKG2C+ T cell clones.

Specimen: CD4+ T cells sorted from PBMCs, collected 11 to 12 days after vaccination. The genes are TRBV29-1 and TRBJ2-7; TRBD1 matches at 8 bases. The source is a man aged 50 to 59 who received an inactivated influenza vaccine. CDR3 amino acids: CSVEDQRTGSSYEQYF. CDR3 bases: TGCAGCGTTGAAGATCAGAGGACAGGGAGCTCCTACGAGCAGTACTTC.